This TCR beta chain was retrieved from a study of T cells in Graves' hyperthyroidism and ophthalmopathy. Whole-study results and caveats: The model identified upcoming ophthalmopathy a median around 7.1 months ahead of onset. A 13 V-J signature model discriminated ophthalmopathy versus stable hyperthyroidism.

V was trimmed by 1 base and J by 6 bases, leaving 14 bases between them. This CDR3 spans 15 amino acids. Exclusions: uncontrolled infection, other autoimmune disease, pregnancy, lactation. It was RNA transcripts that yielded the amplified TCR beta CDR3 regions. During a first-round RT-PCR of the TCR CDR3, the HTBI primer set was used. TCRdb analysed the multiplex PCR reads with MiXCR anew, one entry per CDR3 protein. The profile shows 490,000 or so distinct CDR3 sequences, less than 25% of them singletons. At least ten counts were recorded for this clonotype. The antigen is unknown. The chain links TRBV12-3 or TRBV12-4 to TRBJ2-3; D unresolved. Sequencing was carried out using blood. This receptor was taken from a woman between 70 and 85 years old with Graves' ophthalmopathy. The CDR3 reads CASSLEVGWSDTQYF. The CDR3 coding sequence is TGTGCCAGCAGTTTAGAGGTCGGATGGAGCGATACGCAGTATTTT.